Each of the 8 T cell receptor beta chains below was sequenced from the same sample in a study of T cells in narcolepsy. The table came from immunoSEQ multiplex PCR; TCRdb's copy has only in-frame clones and leaves some out. This table has more than 30,000 clones, under 90% appearing once. Sequenced material: CD45RA- memory CD4+ T cells from PBMCs. All receptors come from a human donor with narcolepsy.

The V gene is TRBV2, the J gene TRBJ1-6, with D possibly matching TRBD1 (5 bases). Germline lookup yields CDR1 SNHLY and CDR2 FYNNEI. The germline V and J ends were trimmed by 4 bases and 4 bases, with 8 bases remaining between them. CDR3 size: 14 residues. In DNA form, the CDR3 reads TGTGCCAGCAGTGGGGACGCGTATAATTCACCCCTCCACTTT. Residues: CASSGDAYNSPLHF.

V usage is TRBV29-1 and J usage is TRBJ2-5; TRBD1 or TRBD2 may be the D gene (5 bases each). The V gene lost 4 bases and the J gene lost 7 bases, with 19 bases spanning the gap. Germline CDR1 is SQVTM and CDR2 is ANQGSEA. The CDR3 spans 14 residues. The DNA for the CDR3 is TGCAGCGTTGGTGGGACGGGAACTTCCGGGACCCAGTACTTC. This encodes CSVGGTGTSGTQYF.

V gene TRBV5-1 combines with J gene TRBJ1-2; D gene unclear. The CDR3 runs to 16 residues. V was cut by 6 bases and J by 4 bases, with 22 bases left in between. Germline V gives CDR1 SGHRS, CDR2 YFSETQ. The CDR3 DNA follows: TGCGCCAGCAACCTTAGACCGGTTCGAAAGACCTATGGCTACACCTTC. Translation: CASNLRPVRKTYGYTF.

The chain recombines TRBV30 with TRBJ1-1; D might be TRBD1 (5 bases). V lost 5 bases and J lost 6, with 19 bases in between. The germline CDR1 and CDR2 sequences are GTSNPN and SVGIG (reference sequence). CDR3 size: 14 residues. The CDR3 DNA sequence: TGTGCCTGGGGTACCGGGGGGGGAAGGGCTGAAGCTTTCTTT. It specifies CAWGTGGGRAEAFF.

The chain employs TRBV2 and TRBJ2-1, with D perhaps TRBD2 (6 bases). The CDR3 runs 13 residues. Germline loops: CDR1 SNHLY, CDR2 FYNNEI. V lost 6 bases, J lost 8 bases, and 14 bases lay in between. Here the CDR3 reads CASRTGGTYEQFF. CDR3 bases: TGTGCCAGCAGAACCGGCGGGACGTATGAGCAGTTCTTC. Filled out from reference TRBV2 and TRBJ2-1, the complete variable domain reads EPEVTQTPSHQVTQMGQEVILRCVPISNHLYFYWYRQILGQKVEFLVSFYNNEISEKSEIFDDQFSVERPDGSNFTLKIRSTKLEDSAMYFCASRTGGTYEQFFGPGTRLTVL.

This chain uses TRBV9 with TRBJ2-3; D is ambiguous. The CDR3 extends over 14 amino acids. Trimming took off 2 bases at V and 2 bases at J, with 9 bases between the two ends. From germline, CDR1 is SGDLS and CDR2 YYNGEE. The CDR3 spells CASSVRSPTDTQYF. DNA for the CDR3: TGTGCCAGCAGCGTTCGTTCGCCCACAGATACGCAGTATTTT.

The chain links TRBV5-8 to TRBJ2-3; D might be TRBD2 (6 bases). Trimming removed 0 bases from V and 5 bases from J, with 16 bases in between. The CDR3 extends over 16 amino acids. Germline V gene lookup returns CDR1 SGHTS and CDR2 YDEGEE. CDR3 sequence reads: CASSLARLARIDTQYF. CDR3 in DNA: TGTGCCAGCAGCTTGGCGAGGCTAGCGAGGATAGATACGCAGTATTTT.

The chain links TRBV9 to TRBJ1-1; TRBD1 is a possible D gene (5 bases). CDR1 is SGDLS and CDR2 is YYNGEE in the germline V gene. Deletions cut 0 bases from V and 0 bases from J, with 15 bases between. The CDR3 runs 17 residues. CDR3 sequence reads: CASSVADPTALNTEAFF. CDR3 bases: TGTGCCAGCAGCGTAGCGGATCCGACAGCCTTGAACACTGAAGCTTTCTTT. Full variable domain (rest looked up from reference TRBV9 and TRBJ1-1): DSGVTQTPKHLITATGQRVTLRCSPRSGDLSVYWYQQSLDQGLQFLIQYYNGEERAKGNILERFSAQQFPDLHSELNLSSLELGDSALYFCASSVADPTALNTEAFFGQGTRLTVV.